The source of this T cell receptor beta chain is a study of shared clonotypes between healthy human individuals. Sequencing used immunoSEQ multiplex PCR; TCRdb keeps in-frame clones, though not all of them. The repertoire includes under 1,100,000 clones, 75% to 85% of them detected once, and 0.5% to 0.65% sits in the top ten. Germline lookup yields CDR1 ENHRY and CDR2 SYGVKD. The ends were cut back, 4 bases at V and 2 bases at J, with 6 bases in the middle. The CDR3 runs 12 residues. The chain carries TRBV10-3 and TRBJ2-7; no clear D gene. The sequence came from a young man in good health. Some clones in this sample may be carry-over from other donors' samples. The specimen was memory CD4+ T cells from PBMCs. Subset meaning: CD45RA-negative fraction. CDR3 nucleotides: TGTGCCATCAGTGCGTCCCCCTACGAGCAGTACTTC. Residues: CAISASPYEQYF.